This TCR beta chain was captured by sequencing in a study of patients and donors after allogeneic stem cell transplantation. This clonotype has only a few counts. TCRdb re-called the RT-PCR reads through MiXCR, storing one row per CDR3 protein. The sample holds about a million distinct CDR3 sequences, roughly 18% seen once. Germline CDR1 reads SGDLS; CDR2 reads YYNGEE. CDR3 length: 14 residues. V gave up 4 bases and J gave up 7 bases; unmatched junction bases: 7. The gene calls are TRBV9 and TRBJ2-7; TRBD2 matches at 11 bases. The sample comprised blood, either unsorted or a sorted T cell fraction (not recorded which). This TCR was sampled from a human donor who was either an allogeneic HSCT recipient or a stem cell or donor lymphocyte infusion donor (not recorded which). It is not recorded whose cells these are; they may come from a transplant donor. The CDR3: CASSPGLAAREQYF. CDR3 DNA sequence: TGTGCCAGCAGCCCGGGACTAGCGGCGAGGGAGCAGTACTTC.